Shown below are 6 T cell receptor beta chains from a single sample sequenced in a study of post-analysis software for immune sequencing data. Whole-study findings and limits: Controls had lower frequencies than patients of about 5 TRBV segments, which included TRBV5-6, TRBV5-1 and TRBV20-1.

The TCR beta cDNA libraries contained unique molecular identifiers. TCRdb used MiXCR to reprocess the PCR reads, holding one entry per CDR3 protein. The sample has 550,000 to 700,000 distinct CDR3 sequences; 44% are singletons. For these TCRs, the target antigens are not known. Sequenced input: blood. These receptor sequences come from a girl between 5 and 17 years old with multiple sclerosis.

This clonotype was counted a few times. V usage is TRBV10-3 and J usage is TRBJ2-3; TRBD1 matches 7 bases. Germline V gene sequence: CDR1 ENHRY, CDR2 SYGVKD. V lost 5 bases and J lost 2; bases outside the gene matches: 4. The CDR3 extends over 14 amino acids. The CDR3 is CAISPGQHTDTQYF. CDR3 bases: TGTGCCATCAGTCCGGGACAGCACACAGATACGCAGTATTTT.

The chain joins TRBV7-9 to TRBJ2-7; 7 bases align to TRBD1. After removal of 5 bases from V and 7 bases from J, the junction contained 11 bases not matched to a gene. This CDR3 spans 14 amino acids. Looked up from germline, CDR1 is SEHNR and CDR2 is FQNEAQ (reference sequence). In DNA, the CDR3 is TGTGCCAGCAGCGCTACTCCCGGGACAGTAGAGCAGTACTTC. It specifies CASSATPGTVEQYF.

This chain connects TRBV5-6 to TRBJ2-7; 7 nucleotides agree with TRBD2. Unmatched junction bases numbered 6, after V lost 0 bases and J lost 3 bases. Germline CDR1 and CDR2: SGHDT and YYEEEE. The CDR3 contains 15 residues. The CDR3 coding sequence is TGTGCCAGCAGCTTGGGGCCGGGACTAATCTACGAGCAGTACTTC. Encoded protein: CASSLGPGLIYEQYF.

The chain recombines TRBV5-1 with TRBJ1-1; the D is unclear. From germline, CDR1 is SGHRS and CDR2 YFSETQ. Trimming took off 7 bases at V and 1 base at J, with 11 bases between the two ends. The CDR3 length is 13 residues. The CDR3 nucleotides read TGCGCCAGCTCACAATCGGCGAACACTGAAGCTTTCTTT. Amino acid sequence: CASSQSANTEAFF. The entire variable domain, with the rest obtained from reference TRBV5-1 and TRBJ1-1, is as follows: KAGVTQTPRYLIKTRGQQVTLSCSPISGHRSVSWYQQTPGQGLQFLFEYFSETQRNKGNFPGRFSGRQFSNSRSEMNVSTLELGDSALYLCASSQSANTEAFFGQGTRLTVV.

The chain recombines TRBV6-5 with TRBJ2-5, with 7 bases identical to TRBD1. The J call may be mistaken, given a closer DNA end match to TRBJ2-7. The V gene's germline CDR1 is MNHEY and CDR2 SVGAGI. CDR3 length equals 14 residues. The CDR3, as DNA: TGTGCCAGCAGTTACAACAGGGGACGCGACGAGCAGTACTTC. Residues: CASSYNRGRDEQYF.

There are many counts of this clonotype. This sequence joins TRBV20-1 and TRBJ1-5; 9 bases fit TRBD1. Germline-derived CDR1 and CDR2 are DFQATT and SNEGSKA (reference sequence). The CDR3 loop spans 15 amino acids. The trim removed 3 bases at V and 6 bases at J, leaving 9 bases unmatched. This CDR3 is CSARRDREHGQPQHF. The CDR3 DNA follows: TGCAGTGCTAGGCGGGACAGGGAGCACGGTCAGCCCCAGCATTTT.